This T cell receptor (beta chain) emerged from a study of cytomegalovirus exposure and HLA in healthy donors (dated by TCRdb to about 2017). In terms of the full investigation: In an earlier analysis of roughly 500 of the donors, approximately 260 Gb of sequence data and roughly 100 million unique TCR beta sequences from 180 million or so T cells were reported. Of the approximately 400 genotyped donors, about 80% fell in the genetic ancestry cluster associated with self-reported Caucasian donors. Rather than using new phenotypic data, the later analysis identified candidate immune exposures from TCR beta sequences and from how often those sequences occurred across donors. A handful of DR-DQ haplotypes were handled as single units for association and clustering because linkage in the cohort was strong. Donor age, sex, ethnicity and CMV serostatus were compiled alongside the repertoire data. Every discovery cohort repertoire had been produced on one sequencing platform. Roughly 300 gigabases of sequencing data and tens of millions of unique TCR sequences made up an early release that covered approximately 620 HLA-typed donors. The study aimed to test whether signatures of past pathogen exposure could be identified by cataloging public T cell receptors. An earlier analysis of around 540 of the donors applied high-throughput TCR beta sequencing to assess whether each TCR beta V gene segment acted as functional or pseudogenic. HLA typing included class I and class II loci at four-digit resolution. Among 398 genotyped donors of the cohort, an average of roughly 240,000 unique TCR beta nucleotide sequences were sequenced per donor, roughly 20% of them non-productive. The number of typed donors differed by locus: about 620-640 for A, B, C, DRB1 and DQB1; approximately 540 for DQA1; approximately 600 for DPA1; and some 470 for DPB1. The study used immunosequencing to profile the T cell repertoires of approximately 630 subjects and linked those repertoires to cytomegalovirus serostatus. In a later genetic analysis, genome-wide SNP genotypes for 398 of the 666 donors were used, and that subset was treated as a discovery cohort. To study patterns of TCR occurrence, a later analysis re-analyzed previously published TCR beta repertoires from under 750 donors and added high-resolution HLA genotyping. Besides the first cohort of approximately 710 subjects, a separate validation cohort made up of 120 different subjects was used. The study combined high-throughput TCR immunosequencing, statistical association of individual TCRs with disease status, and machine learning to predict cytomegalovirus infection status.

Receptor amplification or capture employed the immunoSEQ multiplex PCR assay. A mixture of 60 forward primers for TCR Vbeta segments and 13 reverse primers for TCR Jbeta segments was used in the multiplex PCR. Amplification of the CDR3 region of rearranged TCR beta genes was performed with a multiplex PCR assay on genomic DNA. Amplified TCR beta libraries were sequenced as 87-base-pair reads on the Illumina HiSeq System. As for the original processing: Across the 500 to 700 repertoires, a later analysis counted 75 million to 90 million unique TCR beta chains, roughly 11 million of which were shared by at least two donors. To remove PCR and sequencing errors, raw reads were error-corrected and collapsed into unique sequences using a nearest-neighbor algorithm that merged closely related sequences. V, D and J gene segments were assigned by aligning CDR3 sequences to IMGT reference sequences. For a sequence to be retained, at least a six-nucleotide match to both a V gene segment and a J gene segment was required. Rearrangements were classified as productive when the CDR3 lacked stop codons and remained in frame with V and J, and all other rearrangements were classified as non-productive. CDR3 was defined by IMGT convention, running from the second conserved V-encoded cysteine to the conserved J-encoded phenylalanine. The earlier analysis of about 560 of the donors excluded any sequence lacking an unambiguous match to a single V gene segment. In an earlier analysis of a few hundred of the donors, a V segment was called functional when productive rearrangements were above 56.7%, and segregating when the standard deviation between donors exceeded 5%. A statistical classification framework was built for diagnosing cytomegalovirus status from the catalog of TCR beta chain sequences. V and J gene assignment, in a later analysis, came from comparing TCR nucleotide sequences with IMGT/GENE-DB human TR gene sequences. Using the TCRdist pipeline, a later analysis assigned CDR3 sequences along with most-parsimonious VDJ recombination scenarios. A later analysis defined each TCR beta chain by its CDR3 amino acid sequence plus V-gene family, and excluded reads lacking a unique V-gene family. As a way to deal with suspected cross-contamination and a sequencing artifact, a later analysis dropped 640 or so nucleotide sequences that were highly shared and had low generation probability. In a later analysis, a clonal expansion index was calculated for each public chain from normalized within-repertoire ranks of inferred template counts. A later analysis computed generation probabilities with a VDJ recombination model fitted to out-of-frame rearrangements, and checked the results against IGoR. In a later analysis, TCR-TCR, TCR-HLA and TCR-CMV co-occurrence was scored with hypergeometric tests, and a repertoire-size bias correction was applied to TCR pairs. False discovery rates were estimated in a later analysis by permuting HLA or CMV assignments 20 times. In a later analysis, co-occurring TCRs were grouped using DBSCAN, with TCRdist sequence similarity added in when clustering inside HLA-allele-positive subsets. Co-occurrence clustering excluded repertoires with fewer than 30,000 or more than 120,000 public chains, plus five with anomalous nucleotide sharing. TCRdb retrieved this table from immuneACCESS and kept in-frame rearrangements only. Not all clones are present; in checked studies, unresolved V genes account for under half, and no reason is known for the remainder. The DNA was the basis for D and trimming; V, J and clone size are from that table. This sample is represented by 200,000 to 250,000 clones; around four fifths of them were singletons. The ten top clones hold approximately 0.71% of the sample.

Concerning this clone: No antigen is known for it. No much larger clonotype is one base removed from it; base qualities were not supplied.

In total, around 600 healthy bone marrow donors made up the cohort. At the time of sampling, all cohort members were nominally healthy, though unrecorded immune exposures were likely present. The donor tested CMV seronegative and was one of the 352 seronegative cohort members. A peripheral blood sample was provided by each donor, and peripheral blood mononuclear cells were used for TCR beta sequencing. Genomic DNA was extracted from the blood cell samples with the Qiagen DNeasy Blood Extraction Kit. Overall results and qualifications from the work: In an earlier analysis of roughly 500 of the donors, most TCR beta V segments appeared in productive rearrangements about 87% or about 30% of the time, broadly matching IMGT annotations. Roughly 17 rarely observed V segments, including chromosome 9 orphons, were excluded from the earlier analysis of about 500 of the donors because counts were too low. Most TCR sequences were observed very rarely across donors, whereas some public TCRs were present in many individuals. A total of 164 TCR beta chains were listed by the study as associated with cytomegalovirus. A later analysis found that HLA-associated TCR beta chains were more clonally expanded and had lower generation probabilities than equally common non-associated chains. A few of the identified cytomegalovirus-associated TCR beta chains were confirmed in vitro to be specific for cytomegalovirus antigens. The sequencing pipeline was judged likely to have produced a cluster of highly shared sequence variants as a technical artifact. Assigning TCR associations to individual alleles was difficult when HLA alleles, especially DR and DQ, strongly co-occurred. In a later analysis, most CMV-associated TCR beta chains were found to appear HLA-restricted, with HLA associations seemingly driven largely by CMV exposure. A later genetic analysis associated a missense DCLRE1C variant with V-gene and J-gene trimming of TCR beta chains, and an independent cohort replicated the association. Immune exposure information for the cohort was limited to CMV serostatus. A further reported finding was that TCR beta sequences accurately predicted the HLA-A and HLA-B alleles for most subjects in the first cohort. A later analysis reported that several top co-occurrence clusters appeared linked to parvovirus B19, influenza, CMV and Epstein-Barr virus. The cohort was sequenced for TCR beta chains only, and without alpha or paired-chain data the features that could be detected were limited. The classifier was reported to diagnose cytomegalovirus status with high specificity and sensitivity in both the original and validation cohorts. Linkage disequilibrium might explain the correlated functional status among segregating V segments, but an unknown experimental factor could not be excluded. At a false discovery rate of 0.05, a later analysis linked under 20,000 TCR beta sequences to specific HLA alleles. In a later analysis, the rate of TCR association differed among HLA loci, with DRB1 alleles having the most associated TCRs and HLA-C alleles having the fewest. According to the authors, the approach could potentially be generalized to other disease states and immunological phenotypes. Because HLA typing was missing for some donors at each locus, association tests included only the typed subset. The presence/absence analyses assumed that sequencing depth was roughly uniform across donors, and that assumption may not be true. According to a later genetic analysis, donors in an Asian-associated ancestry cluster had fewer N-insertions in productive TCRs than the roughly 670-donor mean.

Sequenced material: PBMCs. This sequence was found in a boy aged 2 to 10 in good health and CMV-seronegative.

The bases read TGCAGCGCCGCGACTAGCGGGAGCTCCTACGAGCAGTACTTC. Translated, this gives CSAATSGSSYEQYF. The rearranged chain carries TRBV29-1 and TRBJ2-7; TRBD2 matches 12 bases in the middle. From V the trimming removes 7 bases and from J it removes 0 bases, while the gene matches leave 4 bases of the junction unaccounted for. CDR1 and CDR2, looked up from the germline V gene, are SQVTM and ANQGSEA. Spanning cysteine to phenylalanine, the CDR3 consists of 14 amino acids. The read is trimmed to its CDR3 DNA, 42 bases read in frame from base 1.